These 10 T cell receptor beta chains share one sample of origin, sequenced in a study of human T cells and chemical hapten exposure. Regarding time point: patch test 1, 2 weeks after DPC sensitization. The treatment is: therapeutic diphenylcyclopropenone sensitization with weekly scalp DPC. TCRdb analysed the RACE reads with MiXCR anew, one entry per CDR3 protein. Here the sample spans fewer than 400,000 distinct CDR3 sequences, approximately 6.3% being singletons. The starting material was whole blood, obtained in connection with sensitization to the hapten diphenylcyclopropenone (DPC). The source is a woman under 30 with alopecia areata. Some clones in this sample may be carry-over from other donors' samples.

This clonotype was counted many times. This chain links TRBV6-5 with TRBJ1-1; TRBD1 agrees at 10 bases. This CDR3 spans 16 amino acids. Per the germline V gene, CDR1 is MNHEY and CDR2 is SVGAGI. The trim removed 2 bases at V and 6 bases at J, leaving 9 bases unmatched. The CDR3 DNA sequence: TGTGCCAGCAGTTACGGGACAGGGGATGGGTCGTCTGAAGCTTTCTTT. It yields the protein CASSYGTGDGSSEAFF.

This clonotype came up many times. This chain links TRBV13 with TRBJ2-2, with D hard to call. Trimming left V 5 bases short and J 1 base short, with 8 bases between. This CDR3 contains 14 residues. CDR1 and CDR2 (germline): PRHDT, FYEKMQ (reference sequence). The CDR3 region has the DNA TGTGCCAGCAGCCTTTCGGGGAACACCGGGGAGCTGTTTTTT. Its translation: CASSLSGNTGELFF.

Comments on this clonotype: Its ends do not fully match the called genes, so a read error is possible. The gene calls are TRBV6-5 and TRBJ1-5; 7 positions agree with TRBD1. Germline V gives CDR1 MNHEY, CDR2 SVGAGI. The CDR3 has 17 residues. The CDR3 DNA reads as TGTGCCAACAGTCCGTACAGTACAGGGGACCTCAGACTACCCCAGCATTTT. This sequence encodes CANSPYSTGDLRLPQHF.

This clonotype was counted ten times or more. CDR3 region: CASSSGTPYSYNEQFF. The CDR3 nucleotides are TGTGCCAGCAGTAGCGGGACTCCTTACTCCTACAATGAGCAGTTCTTC. This chain uses TRBV6-6 with TRBJ2-1; 7 bases are a match to TRBD2. The CDR3 has 16 amino acids. V was clipped by 5 bases and J by 0 bases; unmatched bases: 7. Looked up from germline, CDR1 is MNHNY and CDR2 is SVGAGI (reference sequence).

The CDR3 is CASSYPTTDTQYF. The CDR3 DNA sequence: TGTGCCAGCAGTTATCCTACGACAGATACGCAGTATTTT. This rearrangement joins TRBV27 to TRBJ2-3; D is ambiguous. This CDR3 has 13 amino acids. Trimming cost V 4 bases and J 3 bases, with 8 bases left between them. The germline CDR1 and CDR2 sequences are MNHEY and SMNVEV (reference sequence).

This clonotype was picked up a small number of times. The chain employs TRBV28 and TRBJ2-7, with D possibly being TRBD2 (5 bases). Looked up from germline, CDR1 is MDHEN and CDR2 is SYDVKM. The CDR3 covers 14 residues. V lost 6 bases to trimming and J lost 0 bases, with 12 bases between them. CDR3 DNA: TGTGCCAGCAGGCAGACGGGGAGCTCCTACGAGCAGTACTTC. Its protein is CASRQTGSSYEQYF.

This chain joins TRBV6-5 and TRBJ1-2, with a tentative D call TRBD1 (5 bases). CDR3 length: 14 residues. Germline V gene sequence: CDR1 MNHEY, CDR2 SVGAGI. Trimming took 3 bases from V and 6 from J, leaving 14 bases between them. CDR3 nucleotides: TGTGCCAGCAGTTATTCCACCGGGGGGAATGGCTACACCTTC. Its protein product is CASSYSTGGNGYTF.

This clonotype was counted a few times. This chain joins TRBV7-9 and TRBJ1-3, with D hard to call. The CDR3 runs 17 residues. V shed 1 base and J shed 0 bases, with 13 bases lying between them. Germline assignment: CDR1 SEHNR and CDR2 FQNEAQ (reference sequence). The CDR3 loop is CASSLGGRASSGNTIYF. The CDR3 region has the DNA TGTGCCAGCAGCTTAGGCGGTAGGGCGAGCTCTGGAAACACCATATATTTT.

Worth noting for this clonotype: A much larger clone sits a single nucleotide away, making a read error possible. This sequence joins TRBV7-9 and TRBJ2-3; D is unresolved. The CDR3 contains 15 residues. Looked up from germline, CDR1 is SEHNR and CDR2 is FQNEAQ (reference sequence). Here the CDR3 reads CASSLEKAGTVTQYF. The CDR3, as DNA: TGTGCCAGCAGCTTGGAAAAGGCAGGCACAGTTACGCAGTATTTT.

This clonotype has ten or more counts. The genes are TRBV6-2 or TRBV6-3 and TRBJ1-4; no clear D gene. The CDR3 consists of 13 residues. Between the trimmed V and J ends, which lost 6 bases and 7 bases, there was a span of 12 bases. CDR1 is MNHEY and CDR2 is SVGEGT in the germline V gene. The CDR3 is CASSSYGSEKLFF. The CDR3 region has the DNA TGTGCCAGCAGCAGTTACGGGAGTGAAAAACTGTTTTTT.